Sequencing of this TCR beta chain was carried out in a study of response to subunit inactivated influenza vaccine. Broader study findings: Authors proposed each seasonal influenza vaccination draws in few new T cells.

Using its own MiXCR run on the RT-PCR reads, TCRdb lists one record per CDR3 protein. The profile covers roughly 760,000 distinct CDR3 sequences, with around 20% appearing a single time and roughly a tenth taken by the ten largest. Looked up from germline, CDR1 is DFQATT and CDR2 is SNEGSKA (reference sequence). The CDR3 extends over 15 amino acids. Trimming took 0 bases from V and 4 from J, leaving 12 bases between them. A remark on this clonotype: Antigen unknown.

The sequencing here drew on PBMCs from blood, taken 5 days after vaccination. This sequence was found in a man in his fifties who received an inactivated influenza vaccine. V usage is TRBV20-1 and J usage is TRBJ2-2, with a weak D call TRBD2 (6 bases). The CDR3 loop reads CSARDQGRSTGELFF. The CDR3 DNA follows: TGCAGTGCTAGAGATCAAGGGAGGTCCACCGGGGAGCTGTTTTTT.